The 28 T cell receptor beta chains given below trace back to one sample, sequenced in a study of T cell repertoires in breast cancer. An expanded emulsion RT-PCR with primers for all TCR V genes paired CD8+ T cell chains. Unpaired genes were suppressed by blocking oligonucleotides during a second nested PCR. MiXCR was run by TCRdb on the emulsion pairing reads, yielding one entry per CDR3 protein. The sample lists about 40,000 distinct CDR3 sequences, 45% to 50% seen once, with around 60% in the top ten. The sample comprised CD8+ T cells. The receptors originated from a pool of human donors with breast cancer or a healthy control (not recorded which).

This clonotype turned up a few times. The J gene is TRBJ2-1, the V gene TRBV7-9; D is unresolved. The germline V gene has CDR1 SEHNR and CDR2 FQNEAQ (reference sequence). This CDR3 has 13 amino acids. The germline V and J ends were trimmed by 5 bases and 7 bases, with 12 bases remaining between them. For the CDR3, the DNA is TGTGCCAGCAGCCCCGCCCAGAGGAATGAGCAGTTCTTC. Its translation is CASSPAQRNEQFF.

Only a few counts were recorded for this clonotype. This chain uses TRBV20-1 with TRBJ2-3; 7 nucleotides align to TRBD1. The germline V gene has CDR1 DFQATT and CDR2 SNEGSKA (reference sequence). The V segment lost 1 base and the J segment 6 bases; nucleotides outside the gene matches: 7. The CDR3 totals 14 residues. CDR3 sequence: CSARVTGSWDTQYF. CDR3 bases: TGCAGTGCTAGAGTGACAGGGAGCTGGGATACGCAGTATTTT.

A few counts support this clonotype. V usage is TRBV28 and J usage is TRBJ2-4; 7 nucleotides align to TRBD2. This CDR3 has 14 residues. CDR1 and CDR2 (germline): MDHEN, SYDVKM. Trimming at V came to 6 bases and at J to 5 bases, leaving 7 bases not matched to a gene. CDR3 protein: CASSSGTYENIQYF. In DNA, the CDR3 is TGTGCCAGCAGCAGCGGGACTTACGAAAACATTCAGTACTTC. Full variable domain (remainder filled in from reference TRBV28 and TRBJ2-4): DVKVTQSSRYLVKRTGEKVFLECVQDMDHENMFWYRQDPGLGLRLIYFSYDVKMKEKGDIPEGYSVSREKKERFSLILESASTNQTSMYLCASSSGTYENIQYFGAGTRLSVL.

J is TRBJ2-3 and V is TRBV12-3 or TRBV12-4; D unresolved. The CDR3 is made up of 13 amino acids. V was trimmed by 6 bases and J by 3 bases, leaving 10 bases between them. The DNA of the CDR3 is TGTGCCAGCAGCCCAGCCTTAACAGATACGCAGTATTTT. It encodes CASSPALTDTQYF.

This chain uses TRBV18 with TRBJ2-7; the D call may be TRBD1 or TRBD2 (5 bases each). V lost 3 bases and J 6 bases, leaving 18 bases between the germline ends. The CDR3 loop spans 15 amino acids. Per germline, CDR1 KGHSH and CDR2 LQKENI. Here the CDR3 DNA reads TGTGCCAGCTCACCCCCAGAGGGGTTTGTCGGCGAGCAGTACTTC. Amino acid sequence: CASSPPEGFVGEQYF.

The rearrangement uses TRBV11-2 and TRBJ1-2; 7 bases match TRBD1. The J segment lost 4 bases and the V segment lost 1 base, leaving 3 bases of the junction unmatched. The CDR3 is made up of 14 amino acids. Germline V gives CDR1 SGHAT, CDR2 FQNNGV. CDR3 nucleotides: TGTGCCAGCAGCTTAGCAGGGGGAATCTATGGCTACACCTTC. Amino acid sequence: CASSLAGGIYGYTF.

In this sample, this clonotype turned up a few times. This chain connects TRBV3-1 to TRBJ2-3; a weak D match, TRBD2 (5 bases). This CDR3 is 14 amino acids long. CDR1 LGHDT and CDR2 YNNKEL come from the germline V gene (reference sequence). Trimming left V 4 bases short and J 2 bases short, with 10 bases between. The chain's CDR3 is CASSPDYPTDTQYF. Here the CDR3 DNA reads TGTGCCAGCAGCCCAGACTACCCCACAGATACGCAGTATTTT.

The V gene is TRBV27, the J gene TRBJ2-5, with D possibly matching TRBD1 (5 bases). With 5 bases removed from V and 4 bases from J, the gap between germline ends came to 11 bases. Germline V lookup: CDR1 MNHEY, CDR2 SMNVEV (reference sequence). The CDR3 runs 13 residues. The CDR3 DNA is TGTGCCAGCAGTAGGGGCCGGGTAGAGACCCAGTACTTC. It encodes CASSRGRVETQYF.

Notes on this clonotype: The conserved closing phenylalanine or tryptophan is absent in this CDR3, likely reflecting a read error. The chain uses TRBV7-2 and TRBJ1-5; D ambiguous. The germline V gene encodes CDR1 SGHTA and CDR2 FQGNSA. The CDR3 is 13 amino acids. The V and J ends lost 4 bases and 6 bases respectively, with 10 bases between them. The CDR3 region is CASSYSVGQPQHL. CDR3 nucleotides: TGTGCCAGCAGCTATTCTGTGGGTCAGCCCCAGCATCTT.

This clonotype was detected only a few times. This chain's CDR3 is CATRAELLADTQYF. The CDR3 coding sequence is TGTGCCACCAGGGCGGAGCTCCTCGCAGATACGCAGTATTTT. The chain couples TRBV15 to TRBJ2-3; D call uncertain. From germline, CDR1 is LNHNV and CDR2 YYDKDF (reference sequence). Trimming cost V 6 bases and J 4 bases, with 14 bases left between them. This CDR3 region has 14 residues.

This clonotype was seen repeatedly, ten times or more. The chain has TRBV27 and TRBJ1-5; D is ambiguous. The CDR3 consists of 12 residues. Trimming took off 6 bases at V and 6 bases at J, with 9 bases between the two ends. Germline assignment: CDR1 MNHEY and CDR2 SMNVEV (reference sequence). The CDR3 loop reads CASRLAGQPQHF. The CDR3 DNA follows: TGTGCCAGCAGGCTGGCGGGTCAGCCCCAGCATTTT.

The J gene is TRBJ1-1, the V gene TRBV11-1; 7 positions agree with TRBD1. The CDR3 extends over 14 amino acids. J gave up 4 bases and V 4 bases, and 6 bases lay outside the gene matches. Germline loops: CDR1 SGHAT, CDR2 FQDESV (reference sequence). Here the CDR3 DNA reads TGTGCCAGCAGCTCCCAGGGGGTGGGCACTGAAGCTTTCTTT. This translates into CASSSQGVGTEAFF.

This clonotype was detected a few times. The rearrangement joins TRBV20-1 to TRBJ1-4, with D possibly TRBD1 on 5 matching bases. The V end was cut by 1 base, the J end by 7 bases, with 13 bases between. CDR3 length: 14 amino acids. Germline V gene data show CDR1 as DFQATT and CDR2 as SNEGSKA (reference sequence). CDR3 in amino acids: CSARGWGFTEKLFF. The CDR3 DNA sequence: TGCAGTGCTAGAGGTTGGGGGTTCACTGAAAAACTGTTTTTT.

The chain recombines TRBV6-1 with TRBJ1-2; D might be TRBD1 (5 bases). In germline, CDR1 is MNHNS, CDR2 SASEGT. The CDR3 extends over 13 amino acids. V lost 8 bases to trimming and J lost 4 bases, with 14 bases between them. The CDR3 spells CASQQAKIYGYTF. The CDR3 DNA follows: TGTGCCAGCCAACAGGCGAAGATCTATGGCTACACCTTC.

As regards this clonotype: One junction end does not reproduce the germline sequence, and a read error may be involved. The chain carries TRBV30 and TRBJ1-1; D uncertain. The germline V gene has CDR1 GTSNPN and CDR2 SVGIG (reference sequence). This CDR3 is built from 12 residues. CDR3 DNA: TGTGCCTGGAGTGTGAGCGAAGCTTCAACGGGTTTT. Translating it yields CAWSVSEASTGF.

For this clonotype: The junction does not match germline at one end; this may be a read error. The J gene is TRBJ2-1, the V gene TRBV4-2; 7 positions match TRBD2. The CDR3 runs to 16 residues. Germline V gene lookup returns CDR1 LGHNA and CDR2 YNFKEQ. For the CDR3, the DNA is TGTGCCTGCAGCCGGGACGCGGGAGCTAAGATAAATGAGCAGTTCTTC. Residues: CACSRDAGAKINEQFF.

This clonotype came up a few times. This chain uses TRBV9 with TRBJ1-5, with D perhaps matching TRBD1 (5 bases). Germline CDR1 is SGDLS and CDR2 is YYNGEE. Between the trimmed V and J ends, which lost 2 bases and 7 bases, there was a span of 10 bases. The CDR3 spans 13 residues. CDR3 sequence reads: CASSVREGQPQHF. In nucleotides, the CDR3 is TGTGCCAGCAGCGTCCGGGAGGGGCAGCCCCAGCATTTT.

This clonotype was seen only a few times. The chain links TRBV28 to TRBJ2-2, with TRBD1 matching over 11 bases. This CDR3 has 19 residues. Trimming cost V 6 bases and J 0 bases; bases outside gene matches: 12. CDR1 is MDHEN and CDR2 is SYDVKM in the germline V gene. DNA of the CDR3: TGTGCCAGCAGATCGGACAGGGGGCCATTTTACGCGAACACCGGGGAGCTGTTTTTT. Protein sequence: CASRSDRGPFYANTGELFF. Full variable domain (remainder filled in from reference TRBV28 and TRBJ2-2): DVKVTQSSRYLVKRTGEKVFLECVQDMDHENMFWYRQDPGLGLRLIYFSYDVKMKEKGDIPEGYSVSREKKERFSLILESASTNQTSMYLCASRSDRGPFYANTGELFFGEGSRLTVL.

This clonotype was counted many times. The chain links TRBV14 to TRBJ1-6; D possibly corresponds to TRBD1 (5 bases). CDR1 is SGHDN and CDR2 is FVKESK in the germline V gene. V lost 4 bases, J lost 14 bases, and 15 bases lay in between. The CDR3 consists of 13 residues. The CDR3 bases are TGTGCCAGCAGCCTGCCGGGACCCGGCACCCTCCACTTT. Translation: CASSLPGPGTLHF.

There are a few counts of this clonotype. The chain links TRBV18 to TRBJ1-5; a possible D gene is TRBD1 (6 bases). Per the germline V gene, CDR1 is KGHSH and CDR2 is LQKENI. V was clipped by 4 bases and J by 1 base, with 11 bases between them. The CDR3 totals 15 residues. In nucleotides, the CDR3 is TGTGCCAGCTCACTACAGGGTGGGAGCAATCAGCCCCAGCATTTT. This gives the protein CASSLQGGSNQPQHF.

A few counts support this clonotype. This chain joins TRBV28 and TRBJ2-1, with 12 bases identical to TRBD2. The CDR3 runs 15 residues. The trim removed 6 bases at V and 7 bases at J, leaving 7 bases unmatched. Per germline, CDR1 MDHEN and CDR2 SYDVKM. The chain's CDR3 is CASRTLAGGENEQFF. The CDR3 DNA reads TGTGCCAGCAGAACCCTAGCGGGGGGGGAGAATGAGCAGTTCTTC.

The chain combines TRBV6-6 with TRBJ2-7, with unresolved D. The CDR3 consists of 15 residues. Trimming took off 0 bases at V and 0 bases at J, with 9 bases between the two ends. Germline V gene data show CDR1 as MNHNY and CDR2 as SVGAGI (reference sequence). The CDR3 DNA reads as TGTGCCAGCAGTTACTCGAATCCAAGCTCCTACGAGCAGTACTTC. Translation gives CASSYSNPSSYEQYF.

The chain joins TRBV12-3 or TRBV12-4 to TRBJ2-3; a possible D gene is TRBD2 (6 bases). Trimming took 5 bases from V and 6 from J, leaving 9 bases between them. The CDR3 is 12 residues long. CDR3 residues: CASSLRGDTQYF. The CDR3 DNA is TGTGCCAGCAGTCTCCGGGGGGATACGCAGTATTTT.

CDR3 in DNA: TGCGCCAGCAATAAACCTTACAATGAGCAGTTCTTC. This encodes CASNKPYNEQFF. The chain employs TRBV10-2 and TRBJ2-1; unclear D gene. CDR3 length: 12 amino acids. The V end lost 7 bases, the J end lost 4 bases, and 8 bases lay between the germline ends. Germline V gives CDR1 WSHSY, CDR2 SAAADI.

This clonotype was picked up a small number of times. CDR3 sequence reads: CASSPLSAGLAGGGEQYF. As DNA, the CDR3 is TGTGCCAGCAGCCCTTTATCCGCCGGACTAGCGGGGGGTGGCGAGCAGTACTTC. The chain is built from TRBV4-2 and TRBJ2-7; 14 nucleotides line up with TRBD2. Trimming cost V 4 bases and J 6 bases; bases outside gene matches: 14. The CDR3 totals 18 residues. In germline, CDR1 is LGHNA, CDR2 YNFKEQ.

With regard to this clonotype: One end of the junction is discordant with germline, which a read error may explain. The chain links TRBV5-1 to TRBJ2-3; D is unresolved. This CDR3 comprises 12 residues. From germline, CDR1 is SGHRS and CDR2 YFSETQ. In DNA form, the CDR3 reads TGCGCCAGCAGCTTTGTAACAGATACGCAGTGTTTT. This sequence encodes CASSFVTDTQCF.

V and J are TRBV19 and TRBJ1-1, with D possibly being TRBD1 (5 bases). CDR1 is LNHDA and CDR2 is SQIVND in the germline V gene (reference sequence). V lost 5 bases and J lost 1, with 14 bases in between. This CDR3 spans 15 amino acids. The CDR3 here is CASSARDLGNTEAFF. CDR3 DNA sequence: TGTGCCAGTAGTGCCAGGGATCTTGGGAACACTGAAGCTTTCTTT.

The table lists this clonotype with a few counts. The chain combines TRBV20-1 with TRBJ1-4; the D gene is possibly TRBD1 (6 bases). Per germline, CDR1 DFQATT and CDR2 SNEGSKA (reference sequence). The V end was cut by 4 bases, the J end by 0 bases, with 6 bases between. This CDR3 has 13 amino acids. CDR3: CSANRATNEKLFF. DNA of the CDR3: TGCAGTGCTAACAGGGCAACTAATGAAAAACTGTTTTTT.